This T cell receptor (beta chain) derives from a study of cytomegalovirus exposure and HLA in healthy donors. Study results and limitations: Altogether, 150 to 200 TCR beta chains were recorded as cytomegalovirus-associated.

Vbeta (60) and Jbeta (13) primers were used in the PCR. Libraries were prepared by immunoSEQ multiplex PCR; TCRdb keeps only in-frame clonotypes and omits some of them. The sample carries about 140,000 clones, 55% to 80% recorded once. Though nominally healthy at sampling, donors likely had unrecorded immune exposures. A note on this clone: Its antigen is currently unknown.

Germline CDR1 reads SGHVS; CDR2 reads FNYEAQ. The CDR3 contains 13 residues. Trimming stripped 3 bases from V and 2 bases from J, with 8 bases between. The receptor comes from a human donor in good health. This chain uses TRBV7-6 with TRBJ2-7; D remains unclear. What was sequenced was PBMCs. The CDR3 DNA is TGTGCCAGCAGCTTTGCCACAACCTACGAGCAGTACTTC. Protein product: CASSFATTYEQYF. Based on the CDR3 plus reference TRBV7-6 and TRBJ2-7, the full variable domain is GAGVSQSPRYKVTKRGQDVALRCDPISGHVSLYWYRQALGQGPEFLTYFNYEAQQDKSGLPNDRFSAERPEGSISTLTIQRTEQRDSAMYRCASSFATTYEQYFGPGTRLTVT.